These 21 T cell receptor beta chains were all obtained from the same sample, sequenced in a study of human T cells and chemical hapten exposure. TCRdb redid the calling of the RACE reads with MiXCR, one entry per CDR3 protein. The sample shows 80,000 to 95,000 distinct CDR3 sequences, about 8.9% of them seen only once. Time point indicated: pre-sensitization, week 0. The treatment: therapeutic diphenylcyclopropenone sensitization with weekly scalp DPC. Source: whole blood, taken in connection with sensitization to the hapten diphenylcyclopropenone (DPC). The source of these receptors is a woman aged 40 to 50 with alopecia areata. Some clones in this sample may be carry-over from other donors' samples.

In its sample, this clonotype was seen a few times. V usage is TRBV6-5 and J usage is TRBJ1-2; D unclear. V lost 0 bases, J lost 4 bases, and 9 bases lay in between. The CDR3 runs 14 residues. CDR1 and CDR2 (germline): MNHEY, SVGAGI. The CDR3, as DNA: TGTGCCAGCAGTTACTCTGACACCTCCTATGGCTACACCTTC. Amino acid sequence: CASSYSDTSYGYTF.

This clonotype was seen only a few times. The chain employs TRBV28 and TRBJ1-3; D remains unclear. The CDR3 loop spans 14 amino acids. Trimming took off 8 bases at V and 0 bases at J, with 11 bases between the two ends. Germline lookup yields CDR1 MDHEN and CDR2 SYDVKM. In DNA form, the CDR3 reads TGTGCCAGCGGAAGGGCCTACTCTGGAAACACCATATATTTT. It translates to CASGRAYSGNTIYF.

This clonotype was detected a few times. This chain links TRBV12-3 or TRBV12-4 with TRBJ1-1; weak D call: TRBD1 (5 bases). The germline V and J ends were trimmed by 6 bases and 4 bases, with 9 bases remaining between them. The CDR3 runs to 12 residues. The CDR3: CASRGRGTEAFF. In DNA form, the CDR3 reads TGTGCCAGCAGGGGGCGAGGCACTGAAGCTTTCTTT.

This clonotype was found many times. The CDR3 spells CASSQKLAVSYNEQFF. CDR3 nucleotide sequence: TGTGCCAGCAGCCAAAAGCTAGCGGTCTCCTACAATGAGCAGTTCTTC. The rearrangement links TRBV11-1 to TRBJ2-1, with 7 bases fitting TRBD2. The V segment lost 5 bases and the J segment 0 bases; nucleotides outside the gene matches: 7. Germline loops: CDR1 SGHAT, CDR2 FQDESV (reference sequence). The CDR3 is made up of 16 amino acids. Filled out from reference TRBV11-1 and TRBJ2-1, the complete variable domain reads EAEVAQSPRYKITEKSQAVAFWCDPISGHATLYWYRQILGQGPELLVQFQDESVVDDSQLPKDRFSAERLKGVDSTLKIQPAELGDSAMYLCASSQKLAVSYNEQFFGPGTRLTVL.

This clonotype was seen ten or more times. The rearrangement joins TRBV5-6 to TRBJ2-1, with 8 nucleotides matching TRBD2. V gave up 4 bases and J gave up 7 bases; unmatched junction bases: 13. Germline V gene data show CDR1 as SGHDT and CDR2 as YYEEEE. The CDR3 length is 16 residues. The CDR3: CASSRQAGAGRNEQFF. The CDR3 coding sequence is TGTGCCAGCAGCCGTCAAGCGGGGGCCGGCCGGAATGAGCAGTTCTTC. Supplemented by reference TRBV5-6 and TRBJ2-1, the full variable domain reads DAGVTQSPTHLIKTRGQQVTLRCSPKSGHDTVSWYQQALGQGPQFIFQYYEEEERQRGNFPDRFSGHQFPNYSSELNVNALLLGDSALYLCASSRQAGAGRNEQFFGPGTRLTVL.

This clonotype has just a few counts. CDR3 sequence reads: CASSLSAGRIQDTQYF. CDR3 sequence (DNA): TGTGCCAGCAGCTTATCGGCGGGGAGAATCCAGGATACGCAGTATTTT. The chain carries TRBV7-9 and TRBJ2-3, with a possible D match to TRBD2 (6 bases). Germline V CDR1 and CDR2: SEHNR, FQNEAQ (reference sequence). Trimming removed 2 bases from V and 6 bases from J, with 18 bases in between. The CDR3 sequence is 16 residues long.

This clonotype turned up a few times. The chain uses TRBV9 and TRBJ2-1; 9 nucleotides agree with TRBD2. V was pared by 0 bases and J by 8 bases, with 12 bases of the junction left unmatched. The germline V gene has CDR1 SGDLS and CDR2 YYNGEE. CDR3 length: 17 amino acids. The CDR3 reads CASSVAASGAVQHEQFF. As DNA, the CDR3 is TGTGCCAGCAGCGTAGCGGCTAGCGGGGCGGTTCAGCATGAGCAGTTCTTC.

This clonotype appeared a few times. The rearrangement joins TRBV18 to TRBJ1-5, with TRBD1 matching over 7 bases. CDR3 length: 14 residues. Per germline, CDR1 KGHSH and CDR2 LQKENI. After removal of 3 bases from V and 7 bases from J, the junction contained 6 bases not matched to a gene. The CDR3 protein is CASSPDRVPQPQHF. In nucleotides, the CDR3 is TGTGCCAGCTCACCTGACAGGGTTCCCCAGCCCCAGCATTTT.

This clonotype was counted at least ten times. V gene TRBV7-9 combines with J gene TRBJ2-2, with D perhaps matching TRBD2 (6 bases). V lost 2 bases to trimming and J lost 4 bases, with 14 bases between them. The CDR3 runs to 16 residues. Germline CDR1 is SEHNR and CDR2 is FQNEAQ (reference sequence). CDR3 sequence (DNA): TGTGCCAGCAGCTTATGGGACTCCCTTGGCACCGGGGAGCTGTTTTTT. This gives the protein CASSLWDSLGTGELFF.

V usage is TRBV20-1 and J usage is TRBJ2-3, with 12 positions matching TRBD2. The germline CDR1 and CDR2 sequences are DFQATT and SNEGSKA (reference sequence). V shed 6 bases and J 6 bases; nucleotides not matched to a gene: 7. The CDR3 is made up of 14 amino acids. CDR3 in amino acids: CSAKLAGGRDTQYF. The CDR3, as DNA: TGCAGTGCCAAACTAGCGGGGGGCAGGGATACGCAGTATTTT.

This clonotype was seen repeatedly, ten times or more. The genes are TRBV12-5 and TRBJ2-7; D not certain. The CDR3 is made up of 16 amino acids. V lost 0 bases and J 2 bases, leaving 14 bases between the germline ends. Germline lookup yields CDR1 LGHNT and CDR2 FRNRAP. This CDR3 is CASGLVLRDGPYEQYF. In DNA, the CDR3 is TGTGCTAGTGGTTTGGTACTTCGTGACGGCCCCTACGAGCAGTACTTC.

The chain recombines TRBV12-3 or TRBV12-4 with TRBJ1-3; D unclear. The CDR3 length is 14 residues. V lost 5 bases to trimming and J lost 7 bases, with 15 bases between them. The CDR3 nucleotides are TGTGCCAGCAGTGCGCCGGGAATGAGGAACACCATATATTTT. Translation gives CASSAPGMRNTIYF.

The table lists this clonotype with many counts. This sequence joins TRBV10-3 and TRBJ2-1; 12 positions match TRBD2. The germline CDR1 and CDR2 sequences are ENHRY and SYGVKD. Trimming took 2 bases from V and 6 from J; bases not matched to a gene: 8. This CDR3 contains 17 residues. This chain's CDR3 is CAISEAGGTSGFNEQFF. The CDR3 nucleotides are TGTGCCATCAGTGAGGCAGGGGGGACTAGCGGGTTCAATGAGCAGTTCTTC.

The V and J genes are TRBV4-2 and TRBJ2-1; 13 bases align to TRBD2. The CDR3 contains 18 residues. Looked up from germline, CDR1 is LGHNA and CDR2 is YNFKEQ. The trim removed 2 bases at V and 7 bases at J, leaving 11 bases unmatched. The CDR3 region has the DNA TGTGCCAGCAGCCAACCGGGACTAGCGGGACTGAAAGGGAATGAGCAGTTCTTC. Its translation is CASSQPGLAGLKGNEQFF.

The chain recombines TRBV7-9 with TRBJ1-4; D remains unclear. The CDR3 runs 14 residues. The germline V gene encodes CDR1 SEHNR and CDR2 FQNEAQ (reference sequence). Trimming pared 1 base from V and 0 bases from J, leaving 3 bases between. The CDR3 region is CASSLDATNEKLFF. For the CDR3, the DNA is TGTGCCAGCAGCTTAGACGCAACTAATGAAAAACTGTTTTTT. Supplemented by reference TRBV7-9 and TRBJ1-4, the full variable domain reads DTGVSQNPRHKITKRGQNVTFRCDPISEHNRLYWYRQTLGQGPEFLTYFQNEAQLEKSRLLSDRFSAERPKGSFSTLEIQRTEQGDSAMYLCASSLDATNEKLFFGSGTQLSVL.

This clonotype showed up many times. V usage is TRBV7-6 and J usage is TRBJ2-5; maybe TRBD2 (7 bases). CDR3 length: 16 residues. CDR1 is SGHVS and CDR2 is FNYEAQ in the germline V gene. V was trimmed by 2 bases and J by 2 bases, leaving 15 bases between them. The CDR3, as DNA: TGTGCCAGCAGCTTAACCCCGCGGGGGCCACAAGAGACCCAGTACTTC. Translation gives CASSLTPRGPQETQYF.

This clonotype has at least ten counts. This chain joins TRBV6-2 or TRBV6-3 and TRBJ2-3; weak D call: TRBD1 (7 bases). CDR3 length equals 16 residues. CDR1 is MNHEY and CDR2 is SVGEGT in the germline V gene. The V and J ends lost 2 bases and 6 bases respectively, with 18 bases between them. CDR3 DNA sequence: TGTGCCAGCAGTTACCCGGGCAGGGGGGAAGGGGATACGCAGTATTTT. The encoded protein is CASSYPGRGEGDTQYF.

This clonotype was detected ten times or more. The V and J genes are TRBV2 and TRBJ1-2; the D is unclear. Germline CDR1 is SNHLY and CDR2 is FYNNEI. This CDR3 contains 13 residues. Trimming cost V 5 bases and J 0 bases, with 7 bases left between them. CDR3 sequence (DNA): TGTGCCAGCAGTTCGTCCTCTAACTATGGCTACACCTTC. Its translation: CASSSSSNYGYTF.

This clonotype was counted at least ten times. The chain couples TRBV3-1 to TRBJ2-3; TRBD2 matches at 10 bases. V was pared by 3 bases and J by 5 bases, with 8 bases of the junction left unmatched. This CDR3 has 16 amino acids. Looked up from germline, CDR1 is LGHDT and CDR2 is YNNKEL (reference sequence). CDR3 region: CASSHKAGGHGDTQYF. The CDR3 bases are TGTGCCAGCAGCCACAAAGCGGGGGGGCATGGAGATACGCAGTATTTT.

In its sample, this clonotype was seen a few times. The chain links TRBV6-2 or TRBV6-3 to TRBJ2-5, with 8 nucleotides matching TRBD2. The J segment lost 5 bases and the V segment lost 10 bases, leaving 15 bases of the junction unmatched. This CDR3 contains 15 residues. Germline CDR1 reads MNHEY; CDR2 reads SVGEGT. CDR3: CATHGLASFSETQYF. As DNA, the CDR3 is TGTGCCACCCACGGACTAGCTTCATTCTCGGAGACCCAGTACTTC.

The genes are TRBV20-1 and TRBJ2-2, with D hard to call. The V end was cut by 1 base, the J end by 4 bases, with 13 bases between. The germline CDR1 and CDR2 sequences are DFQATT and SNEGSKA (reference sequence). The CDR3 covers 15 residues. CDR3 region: CSARVVGLVTGELFF. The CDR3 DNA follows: TGCAGTGCTAGAGTAGTGGGTTTGGTCACCGGGGAGCTGTTTTTT.